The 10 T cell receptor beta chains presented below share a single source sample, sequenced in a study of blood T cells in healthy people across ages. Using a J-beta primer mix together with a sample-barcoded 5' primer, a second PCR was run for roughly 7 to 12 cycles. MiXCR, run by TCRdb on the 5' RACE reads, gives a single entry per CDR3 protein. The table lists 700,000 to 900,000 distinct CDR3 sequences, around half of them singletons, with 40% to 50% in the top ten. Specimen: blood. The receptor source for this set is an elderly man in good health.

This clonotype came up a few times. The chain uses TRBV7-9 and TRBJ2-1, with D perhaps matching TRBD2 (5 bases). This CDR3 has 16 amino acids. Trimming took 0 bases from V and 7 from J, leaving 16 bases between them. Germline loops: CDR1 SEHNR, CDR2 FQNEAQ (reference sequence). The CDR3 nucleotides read TGTGCCAGCAGCTTAGCTCCGGGGATACCGGGGAATGAGCAGTTCTTC. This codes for CASSLAPGIPGNEQFF.

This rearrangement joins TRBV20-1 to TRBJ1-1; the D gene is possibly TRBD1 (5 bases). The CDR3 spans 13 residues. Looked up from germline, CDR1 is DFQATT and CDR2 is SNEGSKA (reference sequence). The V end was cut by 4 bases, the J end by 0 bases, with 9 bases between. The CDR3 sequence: CSANRIMNTEAFF. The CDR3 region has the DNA TGCAGTGCTAACAGGATCATGAACACTGAAGCTTTCTTT.

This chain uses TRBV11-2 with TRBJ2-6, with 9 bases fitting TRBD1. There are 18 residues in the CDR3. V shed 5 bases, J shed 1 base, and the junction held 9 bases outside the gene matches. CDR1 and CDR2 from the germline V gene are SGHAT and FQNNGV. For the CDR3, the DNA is TGTGCCAGCAGCATACGGGACAGGGAACCTTCTGGGGCCAACGTCCTGACTTTC. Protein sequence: CASSIRDREPSGANVLTF.

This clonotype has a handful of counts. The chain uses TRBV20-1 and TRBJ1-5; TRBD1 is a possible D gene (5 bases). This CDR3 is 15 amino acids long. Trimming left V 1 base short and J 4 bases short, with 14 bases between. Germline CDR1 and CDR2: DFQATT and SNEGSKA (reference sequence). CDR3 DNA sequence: TGCAGTGCTAGAGCGAGGGCGGGACGGAATCAGCCCCAGCATTTT. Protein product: CSARARAGRNQPQHF.

The CDR3 spells CASSHNMKDPSDGYTF. The CDR3 region has the DNA TGCGCCAGCAGCCACAACATGAAGGATCCTAGCGATGGCTACACCTTC. The chain employs TRBV4-1 and TRBJ1-2; no clear D. CDR3 size: 16 residues. Trimming removed 3 bases at V and 6 bases at J, with 20 bases between. Germline CDR1 reads MGHRA; CDR2 reads YSYEKL.

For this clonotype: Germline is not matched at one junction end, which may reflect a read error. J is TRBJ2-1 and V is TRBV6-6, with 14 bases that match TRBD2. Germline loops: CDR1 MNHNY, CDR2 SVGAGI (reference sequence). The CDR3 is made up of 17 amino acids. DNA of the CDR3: TGTGCCAGCAGACGTGGGACTAGCGGGAGTATAAACAATAAGCAGTTCTTC. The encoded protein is CASRRGTSGSINNKQFF.

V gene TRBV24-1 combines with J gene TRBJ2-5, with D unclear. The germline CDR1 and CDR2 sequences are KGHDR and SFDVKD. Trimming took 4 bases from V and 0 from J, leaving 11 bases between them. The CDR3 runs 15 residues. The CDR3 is CATSDPGRNQETQYF. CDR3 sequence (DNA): TGTGCCACCAGTGACCCCGGGCGGAACCAAGAGACCCAGTACTTC.

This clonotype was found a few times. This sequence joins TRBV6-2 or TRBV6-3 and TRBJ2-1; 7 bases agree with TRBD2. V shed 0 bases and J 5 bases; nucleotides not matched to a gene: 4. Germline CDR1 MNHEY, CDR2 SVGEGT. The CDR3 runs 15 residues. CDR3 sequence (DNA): TGTGCCAGCAGTTACTCGGGGACTATCCACAATGAGCAGTTCTTC. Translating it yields CASSYSGTIHNEQFF.

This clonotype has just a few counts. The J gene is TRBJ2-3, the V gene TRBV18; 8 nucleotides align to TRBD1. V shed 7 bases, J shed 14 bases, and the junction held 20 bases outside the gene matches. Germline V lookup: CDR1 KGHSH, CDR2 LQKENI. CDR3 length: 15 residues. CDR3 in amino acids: CASFPDRERHRYAYF. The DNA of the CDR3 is TGTGCCAGCTTTCCGGACAGGGAAAGGCACAGATACGCGTATTTT.

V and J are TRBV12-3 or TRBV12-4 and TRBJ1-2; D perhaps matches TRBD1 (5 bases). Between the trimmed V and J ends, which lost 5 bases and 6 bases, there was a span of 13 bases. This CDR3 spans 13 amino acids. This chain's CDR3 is CASSTVRDDGYTF. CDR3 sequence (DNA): TGTGCCAGCAGTACGGTACGGGACGATGGCTACACCTTC.